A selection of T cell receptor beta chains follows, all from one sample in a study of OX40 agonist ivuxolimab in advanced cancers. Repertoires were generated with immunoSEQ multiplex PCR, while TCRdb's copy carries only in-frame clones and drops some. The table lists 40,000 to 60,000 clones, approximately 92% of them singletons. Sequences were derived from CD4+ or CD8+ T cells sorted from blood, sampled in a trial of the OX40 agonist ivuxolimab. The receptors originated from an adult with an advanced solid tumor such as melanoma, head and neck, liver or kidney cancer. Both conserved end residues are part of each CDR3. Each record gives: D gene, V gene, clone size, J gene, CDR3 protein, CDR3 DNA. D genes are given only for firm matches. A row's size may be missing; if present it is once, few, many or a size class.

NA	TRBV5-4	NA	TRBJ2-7	CASSRGGGTLYEQYF	TGTGCCAGCAGCCGAGGTGGAGGGACTCTCTACGAGCAGTACTTC
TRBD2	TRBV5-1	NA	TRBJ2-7	CASSPTGGGTYEQYF	TGCGCCAGCAGCCCAACGGGAGGGGGGACCTACGAGCAGTACTTC
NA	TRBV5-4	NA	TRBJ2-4	CASSLAGAAKNIQYF	TGTGCCAGCAGCTTGGCCGGGGCAGCCAAAAACATTCAGTACTTC
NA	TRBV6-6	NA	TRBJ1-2	CAEKGEGGDYGYTF	TGTGCAGAAAAAGGGGAGGGAGGGGACTATGGCTACACCTTC
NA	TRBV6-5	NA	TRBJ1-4	CASSPWLGEKLFF	TGTGCCAGCAGTCCCTGGTTGGGAGAAAAACTGTTTTTT
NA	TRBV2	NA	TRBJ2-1	CASSAYSDEQFF	TGTGCCAGCAGCGCTTACAGCGATGAGCAGTTCTTC
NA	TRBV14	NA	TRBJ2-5	CASSPTPTRGETQYF	TGTGCCAGCAGCCCTACCCCGACCCGCGGAGAGACCCAGTACTTC
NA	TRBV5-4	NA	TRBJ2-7	CASSPPPGGNYEQYF	TGTGCCAGCAGCCCACCCCCAGGGGGGAACTACGAGCAGTACTTC
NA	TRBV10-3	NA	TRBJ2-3	CAIRRQESDTQYF	TGTGCCATCAGGCGACAGGAATCAGATACGCAGTATTTT
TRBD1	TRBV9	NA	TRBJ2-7	CASSKTGDRAYEQYF	TGTGCCAGCAGTAAGACAGGGGATCGGGCCTACGAGCAGTACTTC
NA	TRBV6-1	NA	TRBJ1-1	CASSGRVFQMNTEAFF	TGTGCCAGCAGTGGGAGGGTATTCCAAATGAACACTGAAGCTTTCTTT
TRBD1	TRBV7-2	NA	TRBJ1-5	CASSSDRGHQPQHF	TGTGCCAGCAGCTCAGACAGGGGGCATCAGCCCCAGCATTTT
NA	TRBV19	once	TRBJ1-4	CASSIYDGQATNEKLFF	TGTGCCAGTAGTATATATGACGGGCAGGCAACTAATGAAAAACTGTTTTTT
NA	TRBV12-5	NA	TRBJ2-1	CASGLVFGGPPNEQFF	TGTGCTAGTGGTTTGGTATTTGGGGGGCCTCCGAATGAGCAGTTCTTC
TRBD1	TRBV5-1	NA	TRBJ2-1	CASSPGQGSHNEQFF	TGCGCCAGCAGCCCCGGACAGGGGTCCCACAATGAGCAGTTCTTC